Below, 14 T cell receptor beta chains from the same sample are listed, as sequenced in a study of blood T cell repertoires in COVID-19. The method was immunoSEQ multiplex PCR; TCRdb's version includes in-frame clones alone and lacks a portion of them. The sample carries approximately 130,000 clones, around four fifths recorded once. The sample was peripheral blood. The origin of the receptors is an elderly man with active or convalescent COVID-19.

CDR3 nucleotide sequence: TGTGCCAGCAGCTCGTCGGGGGGGAGAGACTATGGCTACACCTTC. This translates into CASSSSGGRDYGYTF. The J gene is TRBJ1-2, the V gene TRBV5-4; perhaps TRBD1 as D (5 bases). V lost 3 bases and J lost 3, with 15 bases in between. CDR3 length equals 15 residues. CDR1 is SGHNT and CDR2 is YYREEE in the germline V gene (reference sequence).

The CDR3: CAISAMAGDNEQFF. CDR3 bases: TGTGCCATCAGTGCTATGGCGGGGGACAATGAGCAGTTCTTC. The chain carries TRBV10-3 and TRBJ2-1; TRBD2 aligns across 7 bases. The CDR3 sequence is 14 residues long. Germline V gene data show CDR1 as ENHRY and CDR2 as SYGVKD. The trim removed 4 bases at V and 5 bases at J, leaving 5 bases unmatched.

The V call is TRBV4-3, the J call TRBJ1-2, with 9 nucleotides matching TRBD1. In germline, CDR1 is LGHNA, CDR2 YSLEER. This CDR3 has 15 amino acids. The ends lost 1 base at V and 3 bases at J; junction bases unmatched: 3. CDR3 nucleotides: TGCGCCAGCAGCCAAGGCCGACAGGGGGACTATGGCTACACCTTC. Protein product: CASSQGRQGDYGYTF.

This clone was recorded a few times. The chain has TRBV7-2 and TRBJ2-1, with TRBD2 matching 10 bases. The V and J ends lost 3 bases and 3 bases, in that order; junction bases with no gene match: 2. Germline V CDR1 and CDR2: SGHTA, FQGNSA. The CDR3 sequence is 15 residues long. The CDR3 region has the DNA TGTGCCAGCAGCTTGCAGCGGGGGGGCTACAATGAGCAGTTCTTC. This sequence encodes CASSLQRGGYNEQFF.

The genes are TRBV25-1 and TRBJ2-5, with D tentatively TRBD1 (6 bases). CDR1 and CDR2 (germline): MGHDK, SYGVNS. Trimming shortened V by 2 bases and J by 8 bases, and 15 bases separated the two germline ends. This CDR3 has 14 amino acids. DNA for the CDR3: TGTGCCAGCAGTGAAAGGACAGCCGTAGTAACCCAGTACTTC. Translated: CASSERTAVVTQYF.

As for this clone: Its ends do not fully match the called genes, so a read error is possible. J is TRBJ2-6 and V is TRBV12-5, with TRBD1 identical over 8 bases. The CDR3 spans 19 residues. Germline CDR1 reads LGHNT; CDR2 reads FRNRAP. The CDR3 is CACGLAAKTGDSGANVLTF. The DNA for the CDR3 is TGTGCTTGTGGTTTGGCCGCGAAGACAGGGGACTCTGGGGCCAACGTCCTGACTTTC.

J is TRBJ2-5 and V is TRBV18; D perhaps matches TRBD2 (5 bases). CDR1 and CDR2 from the germline V gene are KGHSH and LQKENI. Deletions cut 4 bases from V and 3 bases from J, with 6 bases between. The CDR3 has 12 amino acids. CDR3 sequence: CASSQGEETQYF. The CDR3 nucleotides read TGTGCCAGCTCACAGGGAGAAGAGACCCAGTACTTC.

This clone was picked up a small number of times. V usage is TRBV27 and J usage is TRBJ2-5, with D tentatively TRBD2 (5 bases). CDR3 size: 13 residues. V was clipped by 2 bases and J by 3 bases, with 7 bases between them. From germline, CDR1 is MNHEY and CDR2 SMNVEV (reference sequence). This CDR3 reads CASSLTGKETQYF. The CDR3 bases are TGTGCCAGCAGTTTAACGGGAAAAGAGACCCAGTACTTC.

The chain is built from TRBV4-3 and TRBJ2-1; D is possibly TRBD1 (5 bases). This CDR3 is 12 amino acids long. V was cut by 1 base and J by 7 bases, with 5 bases left in between. Looked up from germline, CDR1 is LGHNA and CDR2 is YSLEER. The CDR3 spells CASSQGQNEQFF. Here the CDR3 DNA reads TGCGCCAGCAGCCAAGGACAGAATGAGCAGTTCTTC.

The V call is TRBV19, the J call TRBJ2-7; the D gene is possibly TRBD1 (5 bases). The V and J ends lost 3 bases and 0 bases respectively, with 12 bases between them. The CDR3 is 15 amino acids. CDR1 and CDR2 from the germline V gene are LNHDA and SQIVND (reference sequence). The CDR3 sequence is CASSIDSASSYEQYF. The CDR3, as DNA: TGTGCCAGTAGTATTGACAGCGCAAGCTCCTACGAGCAGTACTTC.

This chain joins TRBV14 and TRBJ2-1; D remains unclear. The CDR3 has 13 amino acids. Trimming cost V 0 bases and J 5 bases, with 5 bases left between them. Germline V CDR1 and CDR2: SGHDN, FVKESK. DNA for the CDR3: TGTGCCAGCAGCCAAGATTGGCACAATGAGCAGTTCTTC. Its protein product is CASSQDWHNEQFF.

The rearrangement uses TRBV9 and TRBJ2-7; unclear D gene. Germline CDR1 is SGDLS and CDR2 is YYNGEE. Trimming stripped 4 bases from V and 7 bases from J, with 15 bases between. The CDR3 is 13 amino acids. CDR3 in amino acids: CASSTGLGWEQYF. The CDR3 bases are TGTGCCAGCAGCACGGGTCTCGGATGGGAGCAGTACTTC.

The chain links TRBV5-1 to TRBJ2-7; perhaps TRBD2 as D (6 bases). The V gene's germline CDR1 is SGHRS and CDR2 YFSETQ. This CDR3 has 14 amino acids. V shed 5 bases and J shed 2 bases, with 14 bases lying between them. The CDR3 DNA is TGCGCCAGCAGGTTACTAGCTGAAACCTACGAGCAGTACTTC. Translating it yields CASRLLAETYEQYF.

This clone appeared once. Written as DNA, the CDR3 is TGTGCTAGTGGTCCCCCGACAGGGGGGGTTGACAATCAGCCCCAGCATTTT. This gives the protein CASGPPTGGVDNQPQHF. V is TRBV12-5 and J is TRBJ1-5, with 9 bases lining up with TRBD1. Germline values: CDR1 LGHNT, CDR2 FRNRAP. The CDR3 covers 17 residues. Germline trimming cut 5 bases from V and 3 bases from J; bases unmatched to any gene: 11.